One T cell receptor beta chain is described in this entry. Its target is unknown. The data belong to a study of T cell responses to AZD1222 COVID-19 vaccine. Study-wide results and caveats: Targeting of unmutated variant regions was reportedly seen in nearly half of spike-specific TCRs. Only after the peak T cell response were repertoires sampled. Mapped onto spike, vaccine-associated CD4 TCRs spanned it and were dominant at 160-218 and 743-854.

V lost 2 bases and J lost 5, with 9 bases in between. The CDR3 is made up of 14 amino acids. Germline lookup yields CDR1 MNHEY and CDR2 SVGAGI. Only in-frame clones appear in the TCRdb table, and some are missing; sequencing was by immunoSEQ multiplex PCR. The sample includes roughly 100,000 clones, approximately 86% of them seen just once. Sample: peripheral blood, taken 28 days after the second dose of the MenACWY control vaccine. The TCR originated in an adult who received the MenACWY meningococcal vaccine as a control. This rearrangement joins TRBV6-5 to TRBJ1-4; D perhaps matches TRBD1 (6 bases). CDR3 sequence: CASSYPDSNEKLFF. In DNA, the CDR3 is TGTGCCAGCAGTTACCCGGACAGCAATGAAAAACTGTTTTTT.